This TCR beta chain was recorded in a study of blood T cell repertoires in COVID-19. Study in general: The samples span acute and convalescent COVID-19 from the United States, Italy and Spain.

A Seattle source enrolled patients during active infection and followed them longitudinally. The CDR3 runs to 16 residues. Looked up from germline, CDR1 is LNHDA and CDR2 is SQIVND (reference sequence). V lost 7 bases to trimming and J lost 6 bases; unmatched junction nucleotides: 10. Authors' data handling: Researchers report that nucleated cell counts were estimated from reference gene primer amplification. Using immunoSEQ multiplex PCR, the repertoire was profiled, and TCRdb retains in-frame clones only, with some absent. The D gene and trimming were derived from the DNA, and the V and J assignments and clone size from that table. The sample has 250,000 to 400,000 clones, 90% seen once.

The receptor comes from a woman younger than 45 with COVID-19, enrolled during active disease. The chain uses TRBV19 and TRBJ2-1, with TRBD2 matching 12 bases. The source material was peripheral blood. CDR3 nucleotide sequence: TGTGCCAGTACAGCTAGCGGGAGGGCCGGGGGCAATGAGCAGTTCTTC. Protein sequence: CASTASGRAGGNEQFF.